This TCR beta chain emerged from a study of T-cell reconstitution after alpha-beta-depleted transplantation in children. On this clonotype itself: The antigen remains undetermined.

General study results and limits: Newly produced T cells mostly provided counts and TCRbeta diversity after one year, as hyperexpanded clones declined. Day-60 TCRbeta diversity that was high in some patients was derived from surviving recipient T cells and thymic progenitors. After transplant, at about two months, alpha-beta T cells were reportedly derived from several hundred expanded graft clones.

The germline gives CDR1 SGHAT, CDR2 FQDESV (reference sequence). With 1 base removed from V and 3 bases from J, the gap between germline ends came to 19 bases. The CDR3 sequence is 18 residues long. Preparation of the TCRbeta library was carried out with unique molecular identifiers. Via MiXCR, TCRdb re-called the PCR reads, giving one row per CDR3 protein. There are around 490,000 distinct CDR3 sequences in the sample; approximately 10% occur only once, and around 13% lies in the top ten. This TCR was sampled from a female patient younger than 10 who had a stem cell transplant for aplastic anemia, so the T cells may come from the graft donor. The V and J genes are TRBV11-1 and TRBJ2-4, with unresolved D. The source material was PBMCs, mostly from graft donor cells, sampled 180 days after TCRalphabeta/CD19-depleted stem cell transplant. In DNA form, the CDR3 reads TGTGCCAGCAGCTTAGGTCCCGCCCCGAAGGTGGGCAAAAACATTCAGTACTTC. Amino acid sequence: CASSLGPAPKVGKNIQYF.